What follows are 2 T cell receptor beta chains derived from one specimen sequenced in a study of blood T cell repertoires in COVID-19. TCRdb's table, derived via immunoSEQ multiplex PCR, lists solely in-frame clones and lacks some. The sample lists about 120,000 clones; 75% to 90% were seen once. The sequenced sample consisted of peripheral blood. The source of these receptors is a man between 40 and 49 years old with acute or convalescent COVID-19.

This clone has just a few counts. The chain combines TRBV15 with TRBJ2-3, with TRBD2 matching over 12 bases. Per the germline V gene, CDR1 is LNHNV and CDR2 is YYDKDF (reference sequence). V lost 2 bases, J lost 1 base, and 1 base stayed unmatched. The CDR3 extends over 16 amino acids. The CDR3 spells CATSRRLAGGTDTQYF. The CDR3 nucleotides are TGTGCCACCAGCAGAAGACTAGCGGGGGGCACAGATACGCAGTATTTT.

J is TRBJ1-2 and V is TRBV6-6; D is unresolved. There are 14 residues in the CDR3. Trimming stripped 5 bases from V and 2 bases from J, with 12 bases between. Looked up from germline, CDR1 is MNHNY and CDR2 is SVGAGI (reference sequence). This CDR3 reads CASSGHSANYGYTF. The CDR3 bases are TGTGCCAGCAGTGGCCACAGTGCAAACTATGGCTACACCTTC.